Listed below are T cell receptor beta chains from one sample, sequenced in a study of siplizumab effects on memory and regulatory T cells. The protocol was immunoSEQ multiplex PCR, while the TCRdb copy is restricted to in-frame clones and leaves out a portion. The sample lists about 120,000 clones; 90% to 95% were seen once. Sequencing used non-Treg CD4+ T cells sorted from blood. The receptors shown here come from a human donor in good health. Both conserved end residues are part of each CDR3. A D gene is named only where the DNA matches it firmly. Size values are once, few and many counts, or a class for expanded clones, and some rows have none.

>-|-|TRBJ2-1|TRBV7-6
TGTGCCAGCAGCGATGCCGGGACGGTCAACTTTCTGGCTCTACAGTTCTTC
CASSDAGTVNFLALQFF
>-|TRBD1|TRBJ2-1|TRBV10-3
TGTGCCATCACGGGACAGGGTAGCGTGGGGCAGTTCTTC
CAITGQGSVGQFF
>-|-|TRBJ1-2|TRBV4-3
TGCGCCAGCAGCCAAGATAGGGCAGTGATTTATGGCTACACCTTC
CASSQDRAVIYGYTF
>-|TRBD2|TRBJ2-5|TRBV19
TGTGCCACAGGGACTAGCGGGGGTTGGGAGACCCAGTACTTC
CATGTSGGWETQYF
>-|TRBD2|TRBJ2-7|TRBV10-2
TGCGCCAGCACCCGGACTAGCGGGGGAACCTACGAGCAGTACTTC
CASTRTSGGTYEQYF
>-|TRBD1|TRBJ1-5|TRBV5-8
TGTGCCAGCAACCGGGACAGTTATATTAATAGCAATCAGCCCCAGCATTTT
CASNRDSYINSNQPQHF
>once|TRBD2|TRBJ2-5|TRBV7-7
TGTGCCAGCAGCGAAATAGCGGGGGGTAGGGAGACCCAGTACTTC
CASSEIAGGRETQYF
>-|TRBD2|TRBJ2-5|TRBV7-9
TGTGCCAGCAGCTTAATTGGGCTAGCGGGGAAGTACCAAGAGACCCAGTACTTC
CASSLIGLAGKYQETQYF
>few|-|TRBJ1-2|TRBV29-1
TGCAGCGTCTGGGACGGAGAAAACCATGGCTACACCTTC
CSVWDGENHGYTF
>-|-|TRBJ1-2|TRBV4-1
TGCGCCAGCAGCCAAGATCGGCCGGCGGGGGGCTACACCTTC
CASSQDRPAGGYTF
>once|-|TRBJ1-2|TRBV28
TGTGCCAGCATGGGGGGAGCTAACTATGGCTACACCTTC
CASMGGANYGYTF
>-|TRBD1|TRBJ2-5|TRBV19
TGTGCCAGTAGTACGACAGGGGCCCGAGAGACCCAGTACTTC
CASSTTGARETQYF
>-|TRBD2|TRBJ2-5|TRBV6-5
TGTGCCAGCAGTTACTCGCTAGCGGGGGGCCAAGAGACCCAGTACTTC
CASSYSLAGGQETQYF
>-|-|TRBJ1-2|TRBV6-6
TGTGCCAGCAGACCCGACAGCTCTCGAGGCTACACCTTC
CASRPDSSRGYTF
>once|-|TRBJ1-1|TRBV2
TGTGCCAGCAGTGAAGTGGTGGGAGGCACTGAAGCTTTCTTT
CASSEVVGGTEAFF